This passage covers 22 T cell receptor beta chains from one sample sequenced in a study of blood T cell repertoires in COVID-19. Here immunoSEQ multiplex PCR was the method, and the copy in TCRdb shows in-frame clones only, minus some. In the table there are 250,000 or so clones, 80% to 90% of which are singletons. The specimen was PBMCs or T cells enriched from blood (not recorded which). The source is a young woman who had been exposed to COVID-19.

The rearrangement joins TRBV24-1 to TRBJ2-1; TRBD2 agrees at 15 bases. This CDR3 is built from 16 residues. CDR1 is KGHDR, CDR2 SFDVKD, per germline. The ends lost 5 bases at V and 7 bases at J; junction bases unmatched: 5. CDR3 in DNA: TGTGCCACCAGTGGGGGGACTAGCGGGAGGATGAATGAGCAGTTCTTC. Translated, it gives CATSGGTSGRMNEQFF.

J is TRBJ2-7 and V is TRBV27; D unclear. Germline V gene data show CDR1 as MNHEY and CDR2 as SMNVEV (reference sequence). Deletions cut 4 bases from V and 3 bases from J, with 10 bases between. The CDR3 sequence is 13 residues long. The CDR3 reads CASSWALSYEQYF. The CDR3, as DNA: TGTGCCAGCAGTTGGGCCCTTAGCTACGAGCAGTACTTC.

The V and J genes are TRBV6-5 and TRBJ2-1; 9 bases align to TRBD2. Unmatched junction bases numbered 2, after V lost 1 base and J lost 4 bases. Germline V gives CDR1 MNHEY, CDR2 SVGAGI. The CDR3 has 15 residues. CDR3 sequence (DNA): TGTGCCAGCAGTTACTGGCGGGAGGGTTACAATGAGCAGTTCTTC. Translating it yields CASSYWREGYNEQFF.

The chain recombines TRBV2 with TRBJ2-7, with D possibly matching TRBD1 (5 bases). The CDR3 covers 12 residues. Deletions cut 7 bases from V and 2 bases from J, with 9 bases between. Germline values: CDR1 SNHLY, CDR2 FYNNEI. The CDR3 bases are TGTGCCAGCATGGGCAGGGCCTACGAGCAGTACTTC. Protein: CASMGRAYEQYF. The complete variable domain, with remaining parts taken from reference TRBV2 and TRBJ2-7, reads EPEVTQTPSHQVTQMGQEVILRCVPISNHLYFYWYRQILGQKVEFLVSFYNNEISEKSEIFDDQFSVERPDGSNFTLKIRSTKLEDSAMYFCASMGRAYEQYFGPGTRLTVT.

This clone was detected once. The V call is TRBV28, the J call TRBJ2-1; 9 nucleotides line up with TRBD2. CDR1 is MDHEN and CDR2 is SYDVKM in the germline V gene. J was trimmed by 7 bases and V by 5 bases; bases with no gene match: 12. This CDR3 contains 16 residues. The CDR3 DNA reads as TGTGCCAGCAGTCCGCCACTAGCGGGTCTCGCAAATGAGCAGTTCTTC. Translated, it gives CASSPPLAGLANEQFF.

J is TRBJ1-5 and V is TRBV5-5; 10 bases align to TRBD1. The junction had 3 bases not matched to a gene; V was cut back by 4 bases and J by 5 bases. There are 14 residues in the CDR3. From germline, CDR1 is SGHKS and CDR2 YYEKEE (reference sequence). CDR3 sequence reads: CASSATGGYQPQHF. CDR3 DNA: TGTGCCAGCAGCGCGACAGGGGGCTATCAGCCCCAGCATTTT.

The chain joins TRBV3-1 (or the pseudogene TRBV3-2) to TRBJ2-2; maybe TRBD1 (5 bases). The CDR3 spans 14 residues. Germline V lookup: CDR1 LGHDT, CDR2 YNNKEL (reference sequence). With 4 bases removed from V and 6 bases from J, the gap between germline ends came to 12 bases. CDR3 loop: CASSPDSVAGELFF. The CDR3 region has the DNA TGTGCCAGCAGCCCCGACAGTGTCGCCGGGGAGCTGTTTTTT.

The rearrangement uses TRBV4-1 and TRBJ2-4; perhaps TRBD1 as D (6 bases). V was shortened by 1 base and J by 6 bases, with 22 bases between the two germline ends. The V gene's germline CDR1 is MGHRA and CDR2 YSYEKL. The CDR3 is made up of 18 amino acids. CDR3 residues: CASSQGPGTYSAGNIQYF. CDR3 DNA: TGCGCCAGCAGCCAAGGCCCCGGGACATACTCCGCGGGAAACATTCAGTACTTC.

This clone has more than one count but fewer than ten. The chain employs TRBV4-2 and TRBJ1-2; the match to TRBD1 covers 8 bases. J gave up 10 bases and V 0 bases, and 4 bases lay outside the gene matches. The CDR3 consists of 13 residues. Germline V gene data show CDR1 as LGHNA and CDR2 as YNFKEQ. CDR3 residues: CASSQERTGPYTF. In DNA, the CDR3 is TGTGCCAGCAGCCAAGAAAGGACAGGGCCCTACACCTTC.

The V call is TRBV10-3, the J call TRBJ2-7; 10 nucleotides line up with TRBD2. The germline gives CDR1 ENHRY, CDR2 SYGVKD. J gave up 5 bases and V 5 bases, and 6 bases lay outside the gene matches. CDR3 size: 14 residues. The CDR3 DNA reads as TGTGCCATCAGTCCTAGCGGGAGAGGGGACGAGCAGTACTTC. Translation: CAISPSGRGDEQYF.

The chain links TRBV19 to TRBJ2-3, with 8 bases aligning to TRBD2. Germline assignment: CDR1 LNHDA and CDR2 SQIVND (reference sequence). This CDR3 region has 14 residues. With 6 bases clipped from V and 4 bases from J, the junction kept 6 bases outside the gene matches. CDR3 residues: CASRKRELSDTQYF. CDR3 in DNA: TGTGCCAGTAGAAAGCGGGAGTTGTCAGATACGCAGTATTTT.

The chain is built from TRBV28 and TRBJ1-3, with unresolved D. Trimming took off 6 bases at V and 0 bases at J, with 9 bases between the two ends. The germline gives CDR1 MDHEN, CDR2 SYDVKM. The CDR3 is 14 amino acids. The CDR3 sequence is CASRSSFSGNTIYF. The CDR3, as DNA: TGTGCCAGCAGGAGTAGTTTCTCTGGAAACACCATATATTTT.

The chain uses TRBV5-1 and TRBJ2-1; 8 bases line up with TRBD2. Germline V gene data show CDR1 as SGHRS and CDR2 as YFSETQ. The CDR3 runs to 16 residues. The J segment lost 4 bases and the V segment lost 4 bases, leaving 10 bases of the junction unmatched. The CDR3 DNA sequence: TGCGCCAGCAGCCCACGGGGGGGAGAGGGTTACAATGAGCAGTTCTTC. Translating gives CASSPRGGEGYNEQFF.

The chain recombines TRBV7-9 with TRBJ1-5; D is unresolved. Germline loops: CDR1 SEHNR, CDR2 FQNEAQ (reference sequence). Trimming took 5 bases from V and 0 from J, leaving 11 bases between them. The CDR3 extends over 15 amino acids. The CDR3 nucleotides are TGTGCCAGCAGCCCCAGCGGGTATAGCAATCAGCCCCAGCATTTT. Its translation: CASSPSGYSNQPQHF.

The chain links TRBV5-1 to TRBJ2-7, with TRBD1 matching over 7 bases. This CDR3 has 17 amino acids. The ends lost 0 bases at V and 3 bases at J; junction bases unmatched: 12. Per germline, CDR1 SGHRS and CDR2 YFSETQ. CDR3 DNA sequence: TGCGCCAGCAGCTTGGTCGCCGCGACAGGGATTATCTACGAGCAGTACTTC. Amino acid sequence: CASSLVAATGIIYEQYF.

This rearrangement joins TRBV5-1 to TRBJ2-5; no clear D gene. Germline CDR1 and CDR2: SGHRS and YFSETQ. CDR3 length: 18 amino acids. V was pared by 0 bases and J by 3 bases, with 21 bases between. The CDR3 nucleotides are TGCGCCAGCAGCTTGGGGCCCCCCATGTTCAGACTGGAAGAGACCCAGTACTTC. It translates to CASSLGPPMFRLEETQYF.

The V and J genes are TRBV6-5 and TRBJ2-7; 11 bases map to TRBD2. V shed 0 bases, J shed 7 bases, and the junction held 8 bases outside the gene matches. CDR3 length: 16 residues. In germline, CDR1 is MNHEY, CDR2 SVGAGI. The CDR3 spells CASSYSTSGASGEQYF. CDR3 nucleotide sequence: TGTGCCAGCAGTTACTCGACTAGCGGGGCATCCGGGGAGCAGTACTTC.

The chain links TRBV3-1 (or the pseudogene TRBV3-2) to TRBJ2-1, with TRBD2 matching 8 bases. The CDR3 consists of 18 residues. Trimming took 1 base from V and 3 from J; bases not matched to a gene: 11. Germline CDR1 reads LGHDT; CDR2 reads YNNKEL (reference sequence). CDR3 sequence: CASSQAVPSGSFYNEQFF. The CDR3 bases are TGTGCCAGCAGCCAAGCGGTCCCTAGCGGGTCATTCTACAATGAGCAGTTCTTC.

V usage is TRBV5-1 and J usage is TRBJ2-3, with 8 bases matching TRBD2. The trim removed 0 bases at V and 1 base at J, leaving 4 bases unmatched. CDR3 length: 16 amino acids. Germline V lookup: CDR1 SGHRS, CDR2 YFSETQ. DNA of the CDR3: TGCGCCAGCAGCTTGGAAACGACTAGCGGCACAGATACGCAGTATTTT. It is translated as CASSLETTSGTDTQYF.

The chain links TRBV11-2 to TRBJ2-3, with 10 bases identical to TRBD1. Germline values: CDR1 SGHAT, CDR2 FQNNGV. V trimming: 0 bases; J trimming: 7 bases; junction bases outside the gene matches: 4. This CDR3 region has 15 residues. The CDR3 here is CASSLDRTGGNTQYF. In DNA, the CDR3 is TGTGCCAGCAGCTTAGATAGGACAGGGGGTAATACGCAGTATTTT. The full variable domain, with the rest looked up from reference TRBV11-2 and TRBJ2-3, is EAGVAQSPRYKIIEKRQSVAFWCNPISGHATLYWYQQILGQGPKLLIQFQNNGVVDDSQLPKDRFSAERLKGVDSTLKIQPAKLEDSAVYLCASSLDRTGGNTQYFGPGTRLTVL.

This clone was counted a few times. The chain has TRBV19 and TRBJ1-5; D remains unclear. CDR1 and CDR2 (germline): LNHDA, SQIVND (reference sequence). The CDR3 has 19 residues. V lost 1 base and J lost 6, with 25 bases in between. CDR3 bases: TGTGCCAGTAGTATAGTGGGAGGGAATTGGCGCTTGGCCGGTCAGCCCCAGCATTTT. As protein: CASSIVGGNWRLAGQPQHF.

This clone has only a few counts. The rearrangement joins TRBV5-1 to TRBJ1-3, with 7 bases lining up with TRBD1. Germline V gene lookup returns CDR1 SGHRS and CDR2 YFSETQ. V dropped 1 base and J dropped 0; count of bases not matched to a gene: 10. CDR3 length equals 18 residues. The CDR3 nucleotides are TGCGCCAGCAGCTTGAGGGGGACAGCATCTCTCTCTGGAAACACCATATATTTT. This gives the protein CASSLRGTASLSGNTIYF.